The sequence of this T cell receptor beta chain was determined in a study of early T cells in non-severe SARS-CoV-2 infection. V shed 4 bases and J 3 bases; nucleotides not matched to a gene: 8. The germline V gene encodes CDR1 SGHRS and CDR2 YFSETQ. CDR3 length: 15 residues. Each cDNA molecule carried a unique molecular identifier. TCRdb recomputed calls from the 5' RACE reads with MiXCR, one row per CDR3 protein. This table holds roughly 90,000 distinct CDR3 sequences, about 14% found once. The chain is built from TRBV5-1 and TRBJ2-3, with 7 bases fitting TRBD2. The TCR sequence derives from an adult who was a healthcare worker with PCR-confirmed SARS-CoV-2 infection or an uninfected control (not recorded which). The source material was whole blood. CDR3 sequence reads: CASSPRGGSTDTQYF. CDR3 sequence (DNA): TGCGCCAGCAGCCCCCGGGGCGGGAGTACAGATACGCAGTATTTT.